The 6 T cell receptor beta chains below come from one sample, sequenced in a study of blood T cells in healthy people across ages. Together with a sample-barcoded 5' primer, a J-beta primer mix was included in a second PCR lasting roughly 6 to 12 cycles. TCRdb fed the 5' RACE reads into MiXCR, producing one record per CDR3 protein. Of 1.5 million to 2 million distinct CDR3 sequences in the sample, 40% to 55% were seen once. The sample was blood. These receptors originate from a woman aged 40 to 50 in good health.

J is TRBJ2-1 and V is TRBV27, with a possible D match to TRBD2 (7 bases). The V and J ends lost 3 bases and 0 bases respectively, with 12 bases between them. This CDR3 has 16 residues. Germline V gives CDR1 MNHEY, CDR2 SMNVEV (reference sequence). CDR3 nucleotide sequence: TGTGCCAGCAGTTTGCGGGGGACAACCTCCTACAATGAGCAGTTCTTC. Its translation: CASSLRGTTSYNEQFF.

The table lists this clonotype with a few counts. This chain links TRBV15 with TRBJ2-6; maybe TRBD2 (6 bases). The CDR3 is 17 amino acids. The V gene's germline CDR1 is LNHNV and CDR2 YYDKDF (reference sequence). Between the trimmed V and J ends, which lost 5 bases and 1 base, there was a span of 15 bases. CDR3 nucleotides: TGTGCCACCAGCGATATTTCCGGGGGATCTGGGGCCAACGTCCTGACTTTC. This encodes CATSDISGGSGANVLTF.

V is TRBV11-2 and J is TRBJ2-3; D is possibly TRBD1 or TRBD2 (5 bases each). Germline-derived CDR1 and CDR2 are SGHAT and FQNNGV. This CDR3 comprises 14 residues. Trimming pared 4 bases from V and 5 bases from J, leaving 13 bases between. For the CDR3, the DNA is TGTGCCAGCAGCTCTTCGGGGCCAGTAGATACGCAGTATTTT. Protein sequence: CASSSSGPVDTQYF.

This clonotype was found once. The V call is TRBV19, the J call TRBJ2-1; 9 nucleotides agree with TRBD1. The length of the CDR3 is 14 residues. The V gene end was trimmed by 9 bases and the J gene end by 5 bases; junction bases not matched to a gene: 8. Per germline, CDR1 LNHDA and CDR2 SQIVND (reference sequence). The CDR3 loop reads CASKKGTGNNEQFF. DNA for the CDR3: TGTGCCAGCAAAAAGGGGACAGGGAACAATGAGCAGTTCTTC.

V gene TRBV7-2 combines with J gene TRBJ2-7; D is undetermined. The DNA matches TRBJ2-4 better at its end, which makes the J call doubtful. The CDR3 has 15 residues. CDR1 and CDR2 (germline): SGHTA, FQGNSA. The CDR3 here is CASSLCGRLPRIQYF. In DNA, the CDR3 is TGTGCCAGCAGCTTATGCGGAAGACTTCCCCGCATTCAGTACTTC.

This clonotype showed up just a few times. V usage is TRBV7-2 and J usage is TRBJ2-3, with TRBD2 as a possible D gene (6 bases). V was cut by 8 bases and J by 2 bases, with 17 bases left in between. The CDR3 length is 15 residues. Germline V lookup: CDR1 SGHTA, CDR2 FQGNSA. The CDR3 region is CASGPSGSSTDTQYF. The CDR3 coding sequence is TGTGCCAGCGGACCCAGCGGGTCTTCCACAGATACGCAGTATTTT.